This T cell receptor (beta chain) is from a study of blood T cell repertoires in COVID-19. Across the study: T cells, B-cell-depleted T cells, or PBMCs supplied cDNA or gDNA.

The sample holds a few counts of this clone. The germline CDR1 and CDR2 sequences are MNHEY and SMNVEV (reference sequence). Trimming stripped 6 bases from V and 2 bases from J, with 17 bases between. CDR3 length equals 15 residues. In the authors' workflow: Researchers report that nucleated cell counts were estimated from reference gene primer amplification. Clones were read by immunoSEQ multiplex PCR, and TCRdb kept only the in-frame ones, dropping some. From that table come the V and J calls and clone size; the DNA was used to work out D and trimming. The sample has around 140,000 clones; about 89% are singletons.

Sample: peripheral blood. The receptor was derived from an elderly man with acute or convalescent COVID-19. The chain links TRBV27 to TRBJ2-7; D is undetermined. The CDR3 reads CASRPGAVVPYEQYF. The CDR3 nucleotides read TGTGCCAGCAGGCCCGGAGCAGTGGTCCCCTACGAGCAGTACTTC.